These 29 T cell receptor beta chains came from one sample sequenced in a study of T-cell memory formation after mild COVID-19 (TCRdb year 2021). Library generation was performed with 5' RACE. Sequencing took place on an Illumina NovaSeq 6000. Through fastp at Q25 and MiXCR, TCRdb rebuilt clones from the public reads, retaining in-frame beta chains. Every entry covers one CDR3 protein and lists the most common genes and DNA from its rows. Recorded for this sample are over 450,000 distinct CDR3 sequences; roughly 20% of them occurred a single time. 9.5% to 15% of the sample belongs to the ten largest clones. Input material: PBMCs or a T cell subset sorted from them (not recorded which). The receptors derive from an adult woman who had mild COVID-19 (a few samples of this study predate the infection). The sample titles of this study are shuffled in the database, so cell type and time point are left out; the donor was told from shared clones.

V and J are TRBV3-1 and TRBJ2-5; maybe TRBD2 (5 bases). Trimming took off 1 base at V and 2 bases at J, with 20 bases between the two ends. CDR3 length: 18 residues. Germline lookup yields CDR1 LGHDT and CDR2 YNNKEL (reference sequence). CDR3 residues: CASSQGVESPRGQETQYF. CDR3 coding DNA: TGTGCCAGCAGCCAAGGGGTTGAAAGCCCACGGGGACAAGAGACCCAGTACTTC.

This clonotype was counted a few times. The rearrangement uses TRBV5-1 and TRBJ2-2; the D gene is possibly TRBD1 (6 bases). Trimming removed 0 bases at V and 3 bases at J, with 9 bases between. The CDR3 sequence is 15 residues long. Germline assignment: CDR1 SGHRS and CDR2 YFSETQ. The CDR3 region is CASSLGGPDTGELFF. Here the CDR3 DNA reads TGCGCCAGCAGCTTGGGGGGGCCGGACACCGGGGAGCTGTTTTTT.

The V gene is TRBV11-3, the J gene TRBJ2-1; a possible D gene is TRBD2 (5 bases). The CDR3 is 14 residues long. V lost 0 bases, J lost 2 bases, and 5 bases lay in between. CDR1 is SGHNT, CDR2 YENEEA, per germline. In nucleotides, the CDR3 is TGTGCCAGCAGCTTAGAGGGAGCCTACAATGAGCAGTTCTTC. Amino acids: CASSLEGAYNEQFF. Combining the CDR3 with reference TRBV11-3 and TRBJ2-1 gives the whole variable domain EAGVVQSPRYKIIEKKQPVAFWCNPISGHNTLYWYLQNLGQGPELLIRYENEEAVDDSQLPKDRFSAERLKGVDSTLKIQPAELGDSAVYLCASSLEGAYNEQFFGPGTRLTVL.

The chain links TRBV21-1 to TRBJ1-1; TRBD1 was called by the table and not checked on the DNA. TRBV21-1 is a known pseudogene. The CDR3 extends over 16 amino acids. The chain's CDR3 is CASSKAKGIYGAEAFF. CDR3 in DNA: TGTGCCAGCAGCAAAGCCAAGGGGATATACGGCGCTGAAGCTTTCTTT.

V and J are TRBV7-2 and TRBJ2-3, with TRBD1 identical over 7 bases. V was pared by 5 bases and J by 7 bases, with 9 bases of the junction left unmatched. There are 14 residues in the CDR3. Germline values: CDR1 SGHTA, CDR2 FQGNSA. CDR3 residues: CASSDRQGANTQYF. In nucleotides, the CDR3 is TGTGCCAGCAGCGACAGACAGGGTGCAAATACGCAGTATTTT. Filled out from reference TRBV7-2 and TRBJ2-3, the complete variable domain reads GAGVSQSPSNKVTEKGKDVELRCDPISGHTALYWYRQSLGQGLEFLIYFQGNSAPDKSGLPSDRFSAERTGGSVSTLTIQRTQQEDSAVYLCASSDRQGANTQYFGPGTRLTVL.

This chain uses TRBV5-1 with TRBJ1-2, with TRBD1 matching over 7 bases. V dropped 4 bases and J dropped 4; count of bases not matched to a gene: 7. Germline loops: CDR1 SGHRS, CDR2 YFSETQ. This CDR3 comprises 14 residues. The CDR3 region is CASSPERGLYGYTF. In DNA, the CDR3 is TGCGCCAGCAGCCCCGAGAGGGGGCTCTATGGCTACACCTTC.

This clonotype was seen a handful of times. The V and J genes are TRBV29-1 and TRBJ2-3; no clear D gene. The CDR3 runs 12 residues. Germline-derived CDR1 and CDR2 are SQVTM and ANQGSEA. Deletions cut 3 bases from V and 5 bases from J, with 9 bases between. The CDR3 region has the DNA TGCAGCGTTGAGGTAGTGGTAGATACGCAGTATTTT. It is translated as CSVEVVVDTQYF.

The J gene is TRBJ2-1, the V gene TRBV29-1; the D gene is possibly TRBD1 (5 bases). Germline-derived CDR1 and CDR2 are SQVTM and ANQGSEA. The CDR3 length is 13 residues. V shed 8 bases and J shed 12 bases, with 23 bases lying between them. The CDR3 loop is CSPSSGKRRVQFF. CDR3 DNA sequence: TGCAGCCCCTCATCAGGGAAGCGTCGGGTGCAGTTCTTC.

The V and J genes are TRBV7-9 and TRBJ2-6, with 11 nucleotides matching TRBD1. The CDR3 spans 17 residues. Germline V gives CDR1 SEHNR, CDR2 FQNEAQ (reference sequence). Trimming at V came to 4 bases and at J to 1 base, leaving 3 bases not matched to a gene. The DNA for the CDR3 is TGTGCCAGCAGCTACGGGACAGGGGGATCTGGGGCCAACGTCCTGACTTTC. Translating it yields CASSYGTGGSGANVLTF.

The chain joins TRBV19 to TRBJ2-1, with D perhaps TRBD2 (5 bases). From germline, CDR1 is LNHDA and CDR2 SQIVND (reference sequence). This CDR3 region has 15 residues. Trimming removed 10 bases at V and 1 base at J, with 17 bases between. The CDR3 DNA is TGTGCCATCTCAAGGAGGCCTACTTCCTACAATGAGCAGTTCTTC. Its protein product is CAISRRPTSYNEQFF.

This clonotype came up a few times. J is TRBJ2-1 and V is TRBV11-2; D is possibly TRBD2 (5 bases). Trimming pared 7 bases from V and 6 bases from J, leaving 25 bases between. Germline values: CDR1 SGHAT, CDR2 FQNNGV. The CDR3 is made up of 17 amino acids. DNA for the CDR3: TGTGCCAGCACCTATTTGGACGGTAGCGATCTGGGCAATGAGCAGTTCTTC. Translation: CASTYLDGSDLGNEQFF.

This clonotype was seen only a few times. V and J are TRBV30 and TRBJ2-7, with D maybe TRBD2 (6 bases). In germline, CDR1 is GTSNPN, CDR2 SVGIG (reference sequence). The CDR3 has 14 amino acids. V dropped 2 bases and J dropped 0 bases, with 11 bases sitting between them. CDR3 region: CAWSIAGGSYEQYF. The CDR3 DNA is TGTGCCTGGAGTATTGCCGGGGGCTCCTACGAGCAGTACTTC.

Only a few counts were recorded for this clonotype. The chain links TRBV6-2 or TRBV6-3 to TRBJ2-7; TRBD2 aligns across 8 bases. The V and J ends lost 2 bases and 0 bases, in that order; junction bases with no gene match: 6. The V gene's germline CDR1 is MNHEY and CDR2 SVGEGT. The CDR3 consists of 16 residues. CDR3 region: CASSYQLAEPSYEQYF. CDR3 DNA: TGTGCCAGCAGTTACCAACTAGCGGAGCCCTCCTACGAGCAGTACTTC.

This clonotype was seen only a few times. The V gene is TRBV7-3, the J gene TRBJ2-2; 7 bases fit TRBD2. CDR3 length: 13 residues. The V and J ends lost 1 base and 8 bases, in that order; junction bases with no gene match: 1. CDR1 is SGHTA and CDR2 is FQGTGA in the germline V gene. CDR3 nucleotides: TGTGCCAGCAGCTTAAGCGGGAGAGGGGAGCTGTTTTTT. This sequence encodes CASSLSGRGELFF.

This CDR3 reads CATSEFGQNQPQHF. The CDR3 DNA reads as TGTGCCACCAGTGAATTTGGACAGAACCAGCCCCAGCATTTT. V and J are TRBV24-1 and TRBJ1-5; D is possibly TRBD1 (6 bases). The CDR3 spans 14 residues. Germline CDR1 and CDR2: KGHDR and SFDVKD. V shed 4 bases and J shed 7 bases, with 13 bases lying between them.

This clonotype has only a few counts. The V gene is TRBV7-8, the J gene TRBJ2-7, with a weak D call TRBD2 (5 bases). This CDR3 has 15 residues. V lost 4 bases, J lost 3 bases, and 16 bases lay in between. CDR1 and CDR2 from the germline V gene are SGHVS and FQNEAQ. In DNA form, the CDR3 reads TGTGCCAGCAGCTCTCGGAGACTATCCAGCTACGAGCAGTACTTC. It specifies CASSSRRLSSYEQYF.

This clonotype was seen more than once but under ten times. The V and J genes are TRBV5-1 and TRBJ2-3; 8 bases agree with TRBD2. Trimming took 4 bases from V and 6 from J; bases not matched to a gene: 7. CDR1 and CDR2 (germline): SGHRS, YFSETQ. CDR3 size: 14 residues. For the CDR3, the DNA is TGCGCCAGCAGCCTCATAGCGGGAACGGATACGCAGTATTTT. This sequence encodes CASSLIAGTDTQYF.

The CDR3 sequence is CASSLGTLGREKLFF. In DNA, the CDR3 is TGTGCCAGCAGCCTGGGGACTTTGGGGCGTGAAAAACTGTTTTTT. This chain joins TRBV7-9 and TRBJ1-4; D possibly corresponds to TRBD1 (5 bases). Between the trimmed V and J ends, which lost 5 bases and 7 bases, there was a span of 17 bases. This CDR3 contains 15 residues. From germline, CDR1 is SEHNR and CDR2 FQNEAQ (reference sequence).

V gene TRBV25-1 combines with J gene TRBJ2-7; 9 bases map to TRBD1. CDR3 size: 14 residues. Germline V gene sequence: CDR1 MGHDK, CDR2 SYGVNS. The V and J ends lost 7 bases and 3 bases, in that order; junction bases with no gene match: 7. CDR3 sequence (DNA): TGTGCCAGCACTACCCGGGACAGGGTCTACGAGCAGTACTTC. Its protein is CASTTRDRVYEQYF.

There are a few counts of this clonotype. The chain combines TRBV12-3 or TRBV12-4 with TRBJ2-2; 10 bases match TRBD1. Trimming cost V 6 bases and J 3 bases; bases outside gene matches: 7. The CDR3 extends over 16 amino acids. The CDR3 protein is CASRLEGTGDTGELFF. CDR3 bases: TGTGCCAGCAGGCTAGAAGGGACAGGGGACACCGGGGAGCTGTTTTTT.

This clonotype was recorded only once. This rearrangement joins TRBV4-1 to TRBJ2-7; 8 bases align to TRBD2. Per germline, CDR1 MGHRA and CDR2 YSYEKL. This CDR3 contains 14 residues. V shed 4 bases and J 4 bases; nucleotides not matched to a gene: 6. The DNA of the CDR3 is TGCGCCAGCAGCCCGGGACTAGGAGAGTACGAGCAGTACTTC. Its translation is CASSPGLGEYEQYF.

The CDR3 region has the DNA TGTGCCAGCAGCCCGCCGGGACAGGCGCCCTACGAGCAGTACTTC. Translation gives CASSPPGQAPYEQYF. This chain uses TRBV7-9 with TRBJ2-7, with 8 bases lining up with TRBD1. With 5 bases clipped from V and 2 bases from J, the junction kept 8 bases outside the gene matches. The CDR3 totals 15 residues. Per germline, CDR1 SEHNR and CDR2 FQNEAQ (reference sequence). Full variable domain (rest looked up from reference TRBV7-9 and TRBJ2-7): DTGVSQNPRHKITKRGQNVTFRCDPISEHNRLYWYRQTLGQGPEFLTYFQNEAQLEKSRLLSDRFSAERPKGSFSTLEIQRTEQGDSAMYLCASSPPGQAPYEQYFGPGTRLTVT.

This chain links TRBV30 with TRBJ1-3; the D is unclear. Looked up from germline, CDR1 is GTSNPN and CDR2 is SVGIG (reference sequence). Trimming cost V 0 bases and J 0 bases, with 6 bases left between them. The CDR3 contains 14 residues. CDR3 region: CAWSVRVSGNTIYF. The CDR3 coding sequence is TGTGCCTGGAGTGTACGGGTCTCTGGAAACACCATATATTTT.

A few counts support this clonotype. The V call is TRBV9, the J call TRBJ2-2; TRBD1 might be the D (5 bases). The CDR3 is 15 residues long. The germline CDR1 and CDR2 sequences are SGDLS and YYNGEE. The germline V and J ends were trimmed by 3 bases and 4 bases, with 13 bases remaining between them. CDR3 amino acids: CASSEYTGRTGELFF. The CDR3 bases are TGTGCCAGCAGCGAGTATACAGGCCGCACCGGGGAGCTGTTTTTT.

The chain joins TRBV6-1 to TRBJ1-5; D is ambiguous. V was clipped by 2 bases and J by 0 bases, with 5 bases between them. The CDR3 runs to 14 residues. From germline, CDR1 is MNHNS and CDR2 SASEGT. CDR3 DNA sequence: TGTGCCAGCAGTGAATTAGATAGCAATCAGCCCCAGCATTTT. Protein: CASSELDSNQPQHF.

The gene calls are TRBV5-4 and TRBJ2-1; 10 bases agree with TRBD2. The CDR3 length is 15 residues. From germline, CDR1 is SGHNT and CDR2 YYREEE (reference sequence). The V and J ends lost 4 bases and 7 bases, in that order; junction bases with no gene match: 8. The CDR3 is CASSLQGSGGNEQFF. In DNA, the CDR3 is TGTGCCAGCAGCCTTCAGGGTAGCGGGGGGAATGAGCAGTTCTTC.

The V call is TRBV5-5, the J call TRBJ2-5; possibly TRBD2 for D (6 bases). Trimming pared 4 bases from V and 2 bases from J, leaving 12 bases between. From germline, CDR1 is SGHKS and CDR2 YYEKEE (reference sequence). This CDR3 has 14 amino acids. The CDR3 coding sequence is TGTGCCAGCAGCATACCGGGAGTACAAGAGACCCAGTACTTC. This codes for CASSIPGVQETQYF. Full variable domain (remainder filled in from reference TRBV5-5 and TRBJ2-5): DAGVTQSPTHLIKTRGQQVTLRCSPISGHKSVSWYQQVLGQGPQFIFQYYEKEERGRGNFPDRFSARQFPNYSSELNVNALLLGDSALYLCASSIPGVQETQYFGPGTRLLVL.

The chain has TRBV20-1 and TRBJ2-1, with 13 nucleotides matching TRBD2. Germline CDR1 DFQATT, CDR2 SNEGSKA (reference sequence). The length of the CDR3 is 12 residues. CDR3 amino acids: CRGTSGTNEQFF. The CDR3 DNA reads as TGCAGGGGGACTAGCGGGACCAATGAGCAGTTCTTC.

This clonotype showed up just a few times. The chain carries TRBV5-1 and TRBJ1-5, with D possibly matching TRBD1 (6 bases). V lost 0 bases to trimming and J lost 2 bases, with 18 bases between them. Germline V gives CDR1 SGHRS, CDR2 YFSETQ. The CDR3 runs to 18 residues. The CDR3 bases are TGCGCCAGCAGCTTGGACAGGGTCAAGGCGGGAGGCAATCAGCCCCAGCATTTT. Amino acids: CASSLDRVKAGGNQPQHF.